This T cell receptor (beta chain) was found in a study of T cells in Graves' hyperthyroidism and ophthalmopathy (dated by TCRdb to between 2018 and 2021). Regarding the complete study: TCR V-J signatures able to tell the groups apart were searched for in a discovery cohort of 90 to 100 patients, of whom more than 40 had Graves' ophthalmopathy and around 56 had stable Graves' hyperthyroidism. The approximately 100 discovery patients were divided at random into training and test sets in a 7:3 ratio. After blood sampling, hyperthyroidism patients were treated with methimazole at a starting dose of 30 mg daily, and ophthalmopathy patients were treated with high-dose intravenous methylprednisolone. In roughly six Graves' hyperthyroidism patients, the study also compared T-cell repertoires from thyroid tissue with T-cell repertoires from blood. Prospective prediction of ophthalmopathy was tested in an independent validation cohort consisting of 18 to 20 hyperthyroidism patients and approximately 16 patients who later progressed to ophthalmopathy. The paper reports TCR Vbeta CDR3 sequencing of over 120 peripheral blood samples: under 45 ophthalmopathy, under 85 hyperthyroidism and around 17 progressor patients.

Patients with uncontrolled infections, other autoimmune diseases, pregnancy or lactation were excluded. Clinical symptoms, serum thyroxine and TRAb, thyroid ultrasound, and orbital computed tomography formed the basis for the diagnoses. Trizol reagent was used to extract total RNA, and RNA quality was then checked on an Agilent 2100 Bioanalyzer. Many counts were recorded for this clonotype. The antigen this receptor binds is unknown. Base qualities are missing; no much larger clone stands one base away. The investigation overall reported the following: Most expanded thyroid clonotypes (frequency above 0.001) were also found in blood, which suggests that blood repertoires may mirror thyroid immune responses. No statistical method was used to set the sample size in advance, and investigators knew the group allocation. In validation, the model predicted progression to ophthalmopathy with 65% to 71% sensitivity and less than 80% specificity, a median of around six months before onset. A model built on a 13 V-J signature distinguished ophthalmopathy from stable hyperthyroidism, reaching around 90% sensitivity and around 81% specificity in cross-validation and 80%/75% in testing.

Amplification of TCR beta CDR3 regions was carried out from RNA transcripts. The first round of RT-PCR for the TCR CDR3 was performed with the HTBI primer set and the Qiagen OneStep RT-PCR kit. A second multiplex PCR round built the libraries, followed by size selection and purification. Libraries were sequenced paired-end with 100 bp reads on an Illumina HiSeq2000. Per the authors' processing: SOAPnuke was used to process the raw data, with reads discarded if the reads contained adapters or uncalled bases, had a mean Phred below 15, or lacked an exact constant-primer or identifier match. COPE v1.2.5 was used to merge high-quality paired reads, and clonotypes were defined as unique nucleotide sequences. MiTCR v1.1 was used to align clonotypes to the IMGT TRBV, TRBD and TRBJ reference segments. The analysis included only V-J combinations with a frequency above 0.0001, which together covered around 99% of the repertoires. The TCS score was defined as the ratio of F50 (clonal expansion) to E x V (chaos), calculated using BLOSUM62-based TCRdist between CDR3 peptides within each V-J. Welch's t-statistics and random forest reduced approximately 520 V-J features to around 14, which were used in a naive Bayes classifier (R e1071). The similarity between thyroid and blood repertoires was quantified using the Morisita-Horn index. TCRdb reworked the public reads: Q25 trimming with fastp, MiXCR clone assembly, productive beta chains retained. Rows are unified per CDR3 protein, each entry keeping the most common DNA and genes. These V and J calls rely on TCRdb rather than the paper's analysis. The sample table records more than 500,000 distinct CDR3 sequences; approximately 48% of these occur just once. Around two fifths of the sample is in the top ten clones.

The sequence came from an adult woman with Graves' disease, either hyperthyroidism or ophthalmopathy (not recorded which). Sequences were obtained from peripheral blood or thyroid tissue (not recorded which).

The CDR3 here reads CASSLALSLAEETQYF. The DNA sequence is given as TGTGCCAGCAGCTTAGCGCTTAGTCTAGCGGAAGAGACCCAGTACTTC. The rearrangement joined TRBV7-9 to TRBJ2-5; 7 bases in the junction line up with TRBD2. CDR1 SEHNR and CDR2 FQNEAQ were looked up in the germline V gene (reference sequence). V and J are trimmed by 0 bases and 3 bases, and the gene matches miss 7 bases of the junction. The CDR3 goes from the cysteine to the phenylalanine over 16 residues. Kept here is only the CDR3 DNA, which spans 48 bases and is read in frame from base 1.